This T cell receptor beta chain is from a study of Ad26.COV2.S vaccination and SARS-CoV-2 variants. For the study at large: The vaccine Ad26.COV2.S was put into the muscle once, or twice with 56 days between. Overall study results and limits: With respect to non-spike TCR breadth, vaccine and placebo recipients were similar.

The CDR3 is 13 residues long. V lost 6 bases and J lost 4, with 7 bases in between. The germline V gene encodes CDR1 LNHDA and CDR2 SQIVND (reference sequence). In this sample, this clone turned up once. Its specificity is unknown. Treatment denoted: about 20 received Ad26.COV2.S at low or high dose, single or two shots; 5 received placebo; per-sample allocation not given. On day 63 after the first injection, vaccine and placebo recipients gave samples. Vaccination employed an Ad26 vector expressing the Wuhan-strain SARS-CoV-2 spike. Assay: immunoSEQ multiplex PCR; the TCRdb copy retains only in-frame clones and omits some. The sample yields a few hundred thousand clones, under 90% seen once.

This clonotype originated in a person aged 18-65 years who received the Ad26.COV2.S COVID-19 vaccine or a placebo. The chain joins TRBV19 to TRBJ1-6; D ambiguous. Sequencing used peripheral blood, obtained in a trial of Ad26.COV2.S vaccine versus placebo. The CDR3 protein is CASRTVYNSPLHF. The CDR3 nucleotides read TGTGCCAGTAGAACAGTGTATAATTCACCCCTCCACTTT.